This T cell receptor (beta chain) emerged from a study of T cells in Graves' hyperthyroidism and ophthalmopathy. General study findings and limits: The model anticipated ophthalmopathy a median approximately 6.5 months pre-onset.

In regard to this clonotype: Its antigen remains unidentified.

The CDR3 is made up of 14 amino acids. Trimming removed 5 bases at V and 0 bases at J, with 10 bases between. Germline V lookup: CDR1 SEHNR, CDR2 FQNEAQ (reference sequence). Template material for amplifying TCR beta CDR3 regions consisted of RNA transcripts. A first-round RT-PCR of the TCR CDR3 used the HTBI primer set. TCRdb analysed the multiplex PCR reads with MiXCR anew, one entry per CDR3 protein. The sample holds about 740,000 distinct CDR3 sequences; 13% to 15% are singletons and the top ten take more than 8.5%. The rearrangement uses TRBV7-9 and TRBJ1-1; no firm D call. Input material: blood. This receptor was obtained from a woman younger than 30 with Graves' hyperthyroidism. This chain's CDR3 is CASSPRVLNTEAFF. The CDR3 nucleotides are TGTGCCAGCAGCCCGAGGGTTTTGAACACTGAAGCTTTCTTT.